The T cell receptor (beta chain) described here comes from a study of cytomegalovirus exposure and HLA in healthy donors. Study-wide findings and caveats: Previously analyzed data showed that most TCR beta V segments were productive at a frequency of about 90% or about 30%.

PCR amplification relied on 60 Vbeta primers (plus 13 Jbeta primers). TCRdb's copy holds only in-frame clones and misses some; the assay was immunoSEQ multiplex PCR. The sample has over 120,000 clones, 78% seen once. Points on this clone: As yet, its antigen is unknown.

The germline gives CDR1 MDHEN, CDR2 SYDVKM. Deletions cut 3 bases from V and 6 bases from J, with 15 bases between. The CDR3 has 14 residues. Sequenced: PBMCs. The receptor was isolated from a female donor in good health and CMV-seronegative. This chain uses TRBV28 with TRBJ2-7; no clear D gene. CDR3: CASSLLTPPGEQYF. DNA for the CDR3: TGTGCCAGCAGTTTGCTTACACCGCCGGGCGAGCAGTACTTC.